What follows are 2 T cell receptor beta chains derived from one specimen sequenced in a study of memory CD4+ T cells and cytomegalovirus serostatus. Sequencing used immunoSEQ multiplex PCR; TCRdb keeps in-frame clones, though not all of them. Of 25,000 to 30,000 clones listed, about 79% are singletons. The sort gate was single viable CD3+CD4+CD8-CD45RO+ cells for memory CD4+ T cells. Sequencing used memory CD4+ T cells from blood. The source is an adult in good health and CMV-seronegative.

The sample holds a few counts of this clone. The chain couples TRBV28 to TRBJ1-5; D ambiguous. V gave up 3 bases and J gave up 7 bases, with 13 bases separating them. The CDR3 runs 14 residues. Germline loops: CDR1 MDHEN, CDR2 SYDVKM. The CDR3 loop is CASSLVSEIQPQHF. CDR3 nucleotides: TGTGCCAGCAGTTTGGTGTCAGAAATACAGCCCCAGCATTTT.

V is TRBV19 and J is TRBJ1-2, with D hard to call. The germline CDR1 and CDR2 sequences are LNHDA and SQIVND (reference sequence). V was clipped by 8 bases and J by 2 bases, with 18 bases between them. The CDR3 is 15 residues long. The CDR3 nucleotides are TGTGCCAGTGGATACGAGGACTCCACGAACTATGGCTACACCTTC. Its translation is CASGYEDSTNYGYTF.